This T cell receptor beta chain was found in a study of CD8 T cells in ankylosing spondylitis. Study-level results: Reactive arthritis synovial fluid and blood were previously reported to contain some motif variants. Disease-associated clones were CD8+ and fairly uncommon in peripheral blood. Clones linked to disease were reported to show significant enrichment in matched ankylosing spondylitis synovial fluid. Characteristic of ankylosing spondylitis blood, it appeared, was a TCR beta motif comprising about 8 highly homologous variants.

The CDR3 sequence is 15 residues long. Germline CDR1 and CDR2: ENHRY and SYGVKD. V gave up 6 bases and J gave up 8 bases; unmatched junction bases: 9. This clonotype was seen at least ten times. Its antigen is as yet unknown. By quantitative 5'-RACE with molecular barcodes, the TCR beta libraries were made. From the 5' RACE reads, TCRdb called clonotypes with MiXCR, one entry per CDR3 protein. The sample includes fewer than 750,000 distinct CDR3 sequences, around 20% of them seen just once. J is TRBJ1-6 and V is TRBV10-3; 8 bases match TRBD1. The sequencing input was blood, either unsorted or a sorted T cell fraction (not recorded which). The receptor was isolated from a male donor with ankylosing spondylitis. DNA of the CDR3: TGTGCCATCAGGGTGACAGGGGACGACTATTCACCCCTCCACTTT. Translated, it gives CAIRVTGDDYSPLHF.